This T cell receptor (beta chain) was identified in a study of blood T cell repertoires in COVID-19. Germline-derived CDR1 and CDR2 are LNHDA and SQIVND (reference sequence). The ends lost 6 bases at V and 6 bases at J; junction bases unmatched: 13. This CDR3 comprises 16 residues. This clone was seen a single time. Across about two dozen US areas, participants ranged in age from about 18 to 90 years. Self-reported history from a screening survey and questionnaire set each donor's cohort. How the authors handled the data: Reference gene primer amplification gave nucleated cell count estimates. Libraries were prepared by immunoSEQ multiplex PCR; TCRdb keeps only in-frame clonotypes and omits some of them. That table supplies the V and J calls and clone size; D and trimming were determined from the DNA. Of about 320,000 clones in the sample, less than 85% are singletons; the top ten hold under 2%.

The sequence derives from a woman between 25 and 40 years old who had been exposed to COVID-19. The chain carries TRBV19 and TRBJ1-2, with 10 bases matching TRBD1. Material for sequencing was PBMCs or T cells enriched from blood (not recorded which). As DNA, the CDR3 is TGTGCCAGTAGCCCACACCGGGACAGGGGCGAGAATGGCTACACCTTC. Amino acids: CASSPHRDRGENGYTF.